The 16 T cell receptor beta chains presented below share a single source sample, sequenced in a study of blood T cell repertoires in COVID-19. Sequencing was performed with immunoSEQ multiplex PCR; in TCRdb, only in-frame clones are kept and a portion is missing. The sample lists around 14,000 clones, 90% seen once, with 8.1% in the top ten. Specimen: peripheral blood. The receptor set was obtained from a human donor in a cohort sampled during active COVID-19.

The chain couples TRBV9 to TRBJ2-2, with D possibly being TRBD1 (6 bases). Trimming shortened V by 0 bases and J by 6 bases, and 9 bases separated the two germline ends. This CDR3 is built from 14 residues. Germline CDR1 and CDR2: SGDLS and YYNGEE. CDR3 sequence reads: CASSVGGRPGELFF. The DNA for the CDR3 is TGTGCCAGCAGCGTAGGGGGGCGACCCGGGGAGCTGTTTTTT.

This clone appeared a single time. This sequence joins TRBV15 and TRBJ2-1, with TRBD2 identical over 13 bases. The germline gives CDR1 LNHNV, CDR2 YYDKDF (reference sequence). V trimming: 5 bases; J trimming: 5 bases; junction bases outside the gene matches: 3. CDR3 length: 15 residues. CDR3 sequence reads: CATSLGTSGNNEQFF. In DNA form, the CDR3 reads TGTGCCACCAGCCTCGGGACTAGCGGGAACAATGAGCAGTTCTTC.

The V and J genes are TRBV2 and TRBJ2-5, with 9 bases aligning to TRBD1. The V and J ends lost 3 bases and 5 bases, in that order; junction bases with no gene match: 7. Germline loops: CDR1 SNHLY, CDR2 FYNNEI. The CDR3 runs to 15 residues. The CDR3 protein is CASSDAQGAVETQYF. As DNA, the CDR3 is TGTGCCAGCAGTGACGCACAGGGGGCAGTGGAGACCCAGTACTTC.

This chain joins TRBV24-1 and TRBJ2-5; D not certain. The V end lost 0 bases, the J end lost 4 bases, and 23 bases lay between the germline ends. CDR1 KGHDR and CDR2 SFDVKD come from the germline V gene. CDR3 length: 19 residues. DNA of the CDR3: TGTGCCACCAGTGATTTGGAAATTCATAGGAAAAGGAGCAGAGAGACCCAGTACTTC. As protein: CATSDLEIHRKRSRETQYF.

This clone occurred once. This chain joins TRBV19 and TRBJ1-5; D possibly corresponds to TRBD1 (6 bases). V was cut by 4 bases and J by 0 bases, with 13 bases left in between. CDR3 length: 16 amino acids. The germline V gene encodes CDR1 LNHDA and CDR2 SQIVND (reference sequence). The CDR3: CASSTRQENSNQPQHF. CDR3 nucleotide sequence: TGTGCCAGTAGTACTCGACAGGAGAATAGCAATCAGCCCCAGCATTTT.

CDR3 DNA: TGTGCCAGCACCCGGGGAGGGACAGGCACCAATGCCCAGTACTTC. Amino acids: CASTRGGTGTNAQYF. The chain carries TRBV28 and TRBJ2-5, with a possible D match to TRBD1 (8 bases). V was trimmed by 7 bases and J by 9 bases, leaving 24 bases between them. Germline CDR1 is MDHEN and CDR2 is SYDVKM. The CDR3 totals 15 residues.

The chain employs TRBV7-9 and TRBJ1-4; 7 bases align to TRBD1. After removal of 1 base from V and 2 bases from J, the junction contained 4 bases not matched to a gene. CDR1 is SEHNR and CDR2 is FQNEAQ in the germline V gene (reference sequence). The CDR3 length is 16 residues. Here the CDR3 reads CASSLGQGRTNEKLFF. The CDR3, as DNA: TGTGCCAGCAGCTTAGGACAGGGAAGGACTAATGAAAAACTGTTTTTT.

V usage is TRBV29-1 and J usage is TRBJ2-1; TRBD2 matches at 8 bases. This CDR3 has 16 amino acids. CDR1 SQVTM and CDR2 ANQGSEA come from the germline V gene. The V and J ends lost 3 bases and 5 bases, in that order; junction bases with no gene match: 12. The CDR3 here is CSVDKSGRGKDNEQFF. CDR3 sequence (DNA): TGCAGCGTTGATAAGTCCGGGAGGGGGAAGGACAATGAGCAGTTCTTC.

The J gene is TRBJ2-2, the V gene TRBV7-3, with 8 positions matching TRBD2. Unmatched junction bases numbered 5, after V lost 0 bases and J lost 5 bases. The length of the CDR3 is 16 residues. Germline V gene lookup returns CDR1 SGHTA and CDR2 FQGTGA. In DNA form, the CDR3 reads TGTGCCAGCAGCTTAACGACCGGGACTAGTACCGGGGAGCTGTTTTTT. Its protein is CASSLTTGTSTGELFF.

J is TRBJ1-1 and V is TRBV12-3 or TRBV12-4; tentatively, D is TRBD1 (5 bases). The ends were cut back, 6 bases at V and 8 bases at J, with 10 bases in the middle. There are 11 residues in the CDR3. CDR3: CASRGGKEAFF. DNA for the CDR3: TGTGCCAGCAGGGGGGGTAAAGAAGCTTTCTTT.

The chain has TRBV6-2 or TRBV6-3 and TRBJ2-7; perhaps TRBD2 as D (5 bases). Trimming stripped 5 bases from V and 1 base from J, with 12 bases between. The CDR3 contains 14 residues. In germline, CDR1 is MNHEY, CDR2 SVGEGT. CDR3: CASSTRTGSYEQYF. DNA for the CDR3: TGTGCCAGCAGTACCCGGACTGGATCCTACGAGCAGTACTTC.

The CDR3 loop reads CASSYSWSGVPYEQYF. The DNA for the CDR3 is TGTGCCAGCAGTTACTCGTGGAGCGGGGTACCCTACGAGCAGTACTTC. The chain links TRBV6-2 or TRBV6-3 to TRBJ2-7; 7 bases are shared with TRBD2. Germline V gene sequence: CDR1 MNHEY, CDR2 SVGEGT. The CDR3 runs 16 residues. V trimming: 0 bases; J trimming: 2 bases; junction bases outside the gene matches: 7.

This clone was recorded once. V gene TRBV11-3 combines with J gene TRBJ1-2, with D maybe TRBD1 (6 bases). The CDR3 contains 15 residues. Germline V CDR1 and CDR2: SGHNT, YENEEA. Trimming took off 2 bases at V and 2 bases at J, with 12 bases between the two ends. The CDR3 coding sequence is TGTGCCAGCAGCTTAACGACAGGCCCGAACTATGGCTACACCTTC. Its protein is CASSLTTGPNYGYTF.

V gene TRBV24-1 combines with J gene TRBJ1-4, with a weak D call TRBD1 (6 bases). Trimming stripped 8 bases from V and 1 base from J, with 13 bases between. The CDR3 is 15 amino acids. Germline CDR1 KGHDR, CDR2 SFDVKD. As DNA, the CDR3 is TGTGCCACCACCCCAGGGGCCCGAACTAATGAAAAACTGTTTTTT. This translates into CATTPGARTNEKLFF.

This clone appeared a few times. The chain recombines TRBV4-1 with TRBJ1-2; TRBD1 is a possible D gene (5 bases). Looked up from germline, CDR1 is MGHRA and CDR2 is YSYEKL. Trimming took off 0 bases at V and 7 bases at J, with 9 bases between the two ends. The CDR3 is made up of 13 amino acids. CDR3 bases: TGCGCCAGCAGCCAAGATTTTGGGGCTGGCTACACCTTC. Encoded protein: CASSQDFGAGYTF.

CDR3 residues: CASSYSAGQETQYF. In nucleotides, the CDR3 is TGTGCCAGCAGTTACTCAGCAGGCCAAGAGACCCAGTACTTC. This chain links TRBV6-2 or TRBV6-3 with TRBJ2-5; unclear D gene. Looked up from germline, CDR1 is MNHEY and CDR2 is SVGEGT. Deletions cut 0 bases from V and 1 base from J, with 6 bases between. There are 14 residues in the CDR3.